Shown below are 28 T cell receptor beta chains from a single sample sequenced in a study of CD8+CD57+ T cells in acquired aplastic anemia. The use of genomic DNA as template underpinned the TCR beta VDJ and CDR3 profiling. TCRdb re-analysed the reads in MiXCR, keeping a single row per CDR3 protein. This table has 60,000 or so distinct CDR3 sequences, over 45% appearing once. Sample: sorted CD4+, CD8+, or CD8+CD57+ T cells (not recorded which) from PBMCs. The receptors originated from a human donor in good health, serving as a control.

The chain employs TRBV10-3 and TRBJ2-1, with 11 bases matching TRBD1. Trimming removed 10 bases from V and 6 bases from J; junction bases left unmatched: 8. The CDR3 has 14 amino acids. CDR1 is ENHRY, CDR2 SYGVKD, per germline. The CDR3 spells CASMGTGGSNEQFF. CDR3 in DNA: TGTGCCAGCATGGGGACAGGGGGTAGCAATGAGCAGTTCTTC.

At least ten counts were recorded for this clonotype. The rearrangement joins TRBV28 to TRBJ2-5, with 7 bases identical to TRBD2. V trimming: 5 bases; J trimming: 1 base; junction bases outside the gene matches: 4. The CDR3 has 14 residues. CDR1 MDHEN and CDR2 SYDVKM come from the germline V gene. The CDR3 spells CASSEGGSQETQYF. In DNA form, the CDR3 reads TGTGCCAGCAGTGAGGGCGGGAGCCAAGAGACCCAGTACTTC.

The V call is TRBV15, the J call TRBJ2-3, with D perhaps matching TRBD2 (5 bases). The CDR3 length is 12 residues. V lost 4 bases, J lost 9 bases, and 11 bases lay in between. Looked up from germline, CDR1 is LNHNV and CDR2 is YYDKDF (reference sequence). CDR3 protein: CATSTLGVTQYF. CDR3 DNA: TGTGCCACCAGCACCCTCGGGGTAACGCAGTATTTT.

There are many counts of this clonotype. This chain joins TRBV6-1 and TRBJ2-7, with D possibly called TRBD1 or TRBD2 (5 bases each). The CDR3 runs to 17 residues. V was clipped by 5 bases and J by 6 bases, with 26 bases between them. Germline lookup yields CDR1 MNHNS and CDR2 SASEGT. CDR3 in DNA: TGTGCCAGCAGTCCCATTTCGGGGCAGGTCTCGCCTGGCGAGCAGTACTTC. Translating gives CASSPISGQVSPGEQYF.

The V call is TRBV20-1, the J call TRBJ2-4, with a weak D call TRBD2 (6 bases). There are 14 residues in the CDR3. The germline V gene has CDR1 DFQATT and CDR2 SNEGSKA (reference sequence). V was shortened by 0 bases and J by 5 bases, with 11 bases between the two germline ends. This CDR3 reads CSARDPGRQNIQYF. CDR3 in DNA: TGCAGTGCTAGAGACCCAGGGAGGCAAAACATTCAGTACTTC.

The chain recombines TRBV10-3 with TRBJ2-5; unclear D gene. Trimming removed 5 bases from V and 0 bases from J, with 4 bases in between. The germline V gene encodes CDR1 ENHRY and CDR2 SYGVKD. This CDR3 contains 12 residues. This CDR3 reads CAISTDQETQYF. In nucleotides, the CDR3 is TGTGCCATCAGTACAGACCAAGAGACCCAGTACTTC.

V is TRBV2 and J is TRBJ2-4, with D perhaps matching TRBD1 (6 bases). Germline V gene lookup returns CDR1 SNHLY and CDR2 FYNNEI. This CDR3 spans 15 amino acids. V was trimmed by 5 bases and J by 3 bases, leaving 14 bases between them. The CDR3 sequence is CASSLLGGNKNIQYF. The CDR3 DNA follows: TGTGCCAGCAGTTTGTTAGGGGGTAACAAAAACATTCAGTACTTC.

At least ten counts were recorded for this clonotype. This chain joins TRBV18 and TRBJ1-1; possibly TRBD1 for D (5 bases). Germline-derived CDR1 and CDR2 are KGHSH and LQKENI. The V end lost 2 bases, the J end lost 1 base, and 11 bases lay between the germline ends. The length of the CDR3 is 15 residues. This chain's CDR3 is CASSPSGDRNTEAFF. The CDR3 DNA sequence: TGTGCCAGCTCACCAAGTGGAGACAGGAACACTGAAGCTTTCTTT.

This clonotype was recorded many times. The rearrangement links TRBV20-1 to TRBJ1-6; a weak D match, TRBD1 (6 bases). CDR3 size: 14 residues. V was trimmed by 1 base and J by 5 bases, leaving 9 bases between them. Germline V gene data show CDR1 as DFQATT and CDR2 as SNEGSKA (reference sequence). This CDR3 is CSARVAGDNSPLHF. The CDR3 DNA is TGCAGTGCTAGAGTTGCAGGGGATAATTCACCCCTCCACTTT.

By proportion, this clonotype is medium-sized. This chain joins TRBV24-1 and TRBJ2-3; D uncertain. The CDR3 has 13 residues. The germline CDR1 and CDR2 sequences are KGHDR and SFDVKD. Trimming pared 4 bases from V and 4 bases from J, leaving 8 bases between. CDR3 in amino acids: CATSEAGADTQYF. CDR3 bases: TGTGCCACCAGTGAGGCAGGCGCAGATACGCAGTATTTT.

This chain connects TRBV19 to TRBJ2-7; TRBD2 is a possible D gene (5 bases). Trimming cost V 5 bases and J 4 bases, with 9 bases left between them. The CDR3 totals 12 residues. CDR1 is LNHDA, CDR2 SQIVND, per germline (reference sequence). The CDR3 DNA is TGTGCCAGTAGTTCGGGGTCGTACGAGCAGTACTTC. Translated, it gives CASSSGSYEQYF.

This clonotype has only a few counts. This chain uses TRBV18 with TRBJ1-4; TRBD1 agrees at 9 bases. This CDR3 has 16 amino acids. The germline V gene has CDR1 KGHSH and CDR2 LQKENI. The V and J ends lost 3 bases and 4 bases, in that order; junction bases with no gene match: 6. The CDR3: CASSPGTGLHNEKLFF. In DNA, the CDR3 is TGTGCCAGCTCACCTGGGACAGGGCTACATAATGAAAAACTGTTTTTT.

The V call is TRBV15, the J call TRBJ1-1; TRBD1 might be the D (6 bases). The V and J ends lost 3 bases and 4 bases respectively, with 21 bases between them. This CDR3 comprises 17 residues. Germline CDR1 reads LNHNV; CDR2 reads YYDKDF (reference sequence). The CDR3 coding sequence is TGTGCCACCAGCAGGAGGACAGCGGGCTTGGGGGGCACTGAAGCTTTCTTT. It encodes CATSRRTAGLGGTEAFF.

The chain is built from TRBV19 and TRBJ1-1, with D possibly TRBD1 on 5 matching bases. V gave up 3 bases and J gave up 1 base, with 9 bases separating them. CDR1 is LNHDA and CDR2 is SQIVND in the germline V gene (reference sequence). The CDR3 spans 14 residues. CDR3 DNA sequence: TGTGCCAGTAGTATGGGGGGAGGGAACACTGAAGCTTTCTTT. This translates into CASSMGGGNTEAFF.

The chain recombines TRBV10-3 with TRBJ2-7; D is undetermined. CDR3 length: 15 residues. Germline CDR1 reads ENHRY; CDR2 reads SYGVKD. V lost 3 bases, J lost 0 bases, and 12 bases lay in between. CDR3 nucleotides: TGTGCCATCAGTGACCCCGGCAGGACCTCCTACGAGCAGTACTTC. This gives the protein CAISDPGRTSYEQYF.

The V gene is TRBV29-1, the J gene TRBJ2-7; D is uncertain. V shed 5 bases and J shed 3 bases, with 8 bases lying between them. The CDR3 consists of 11 residues. Germline assignment: CDR1 SQVTM and CDR2 ANQGSEA. The CDR3 coding sequence is TGCAGCGTTAAGGTCTTCTACGAGCAGTACTTC. Translating gives CSVKVFYEQYF.

This clonotype was seen many times. V gene TRBV19 combines with J gene TRBJ2-1, with 10 bases that match TRBD2. The CDR3 has 16 amino acids. Per germline, CDR1 LNHDA and CDR2 SQIVND (reference sequence). V shed 6 bases and J 3 bases; nucleotides not matched to a gene: 8. CDR3: CASSRTSGTVYNEQFF. The DNA for the CDR3 is TGTGCCAGTAGCCGTACTAGCGGGACCGTCTACAATGAGCAGTTCTTC. Based on the CDR3 plus reference TRBV19 and TRBJ2-1, the full variable domain is DGGITQSPKYLFRKEGQNVTLSCEQNLNHDAMYWYRQDPGQGLRLIYYSQIVNDFQKGDIAEGYSVSREKKESFPLTVTSAQKNPTAFYLCASSRTSGTVYNEQFFGPGTRLTVL.

The table lists this clonotype with a count of one. The V gene is TRBV29-1, the J gene TRBJ2-1; weak D call: TRBD2 (5 bases). This CDR3 contains 11 residues. Trimming cost V 6 bases and J 6 bases, with 9 bases left between them. CDR1 is SQVTM and CDR2 is ANQGSEA in the germline V gene. This chain's CDR3 is CSVRAGNEQFF. CDR3 DNA sequence: TGCAGCGTCCGCGCGGGCAATGAGCAGTTCTTC.

The gene calls are TRBV15 and TRBJ2-3, with D hard to call. V was trimmed by 3 bases and J by 8 bases, leaving 15 bases between them. Per germline, CDR1 LNHNV and CDR2 YYDKDF (reference sequence). This CDR3 is 14 amino acids long. The CDR3 is CATSSSRARTTQYF. CDR3 in DNA: TGTGCCACCAGCAGCAGTCGGGCGAGAACTACGCAGTATTTT.

The V call is TRBV5-6, the J call TRBJ2-7; TRBD2 might be the D (6 bases). V gave up 0 bases and J gave up 3 bases, with 16 bases separating them. Germline assignment: CDR1 SGHDT and CDR2 YYEEEE. The CDR3 spans 16 residues. This CDR3 reads CASSLEGWQGGYEQYF. CDR3 bases: TGTGCCAGCAGCTTGGAGGGATGGCAGGGAGGCTACGAGCAGTACTTC. Combining the CDR3 with reference TRBV5-6 and TRBJ2-7 gives the whole variable domain DAGVTQSPTHLIKTRGQQVTLRCSPKSGHDTVSWYQQALGQGPQFIFQYYEEEERQRGNFPDRFSGHQFPNYSSELNVNALLLGDSALYLCASSLEGWQGGYEQYFGPGTRLTVT.

The rearrangement joins TRBV20-1 to TRBJ2-7; 8 nucleotides line up with TRBD1. This CDR3 has 16 amino acids. J lost 2 bases, V lost 0 bases, and 9 bases had no gene match. Germline CDR1 is DFQATT and CDR2 is SNEGSKA (reference sequence). CDR3 sequence: CSARDWTTGDTYEQYF. CDR3 bases: TGCAGTGCTAGAGATTGGACGACAGGGGATACCTACGAGCAGTACTTC.

This clonotype is labeled medium-sized. The chain links TRBV19 to TRBJ1-6; D uncertain. V gave up 2 bases and J gave up 6 bases, with 11 bases separating them. The CDR3 sequence is 15 residues long. Germline V gene lookup returns CDR1 LNHDA and CDR2 SQIVND (reference sequence). The CDR3 sequence: CASSIQASPNSPLHF. The CDR3 region has the DNA TGTGCCAGTAGTATACAGGCGTCCCCTAATTCACCCCTCCACTTT. Filled out from reference TRBV19 and TRBJ1-6, the complete variable domain reads DGGITQSPKYLFRKEGQNVTLSCEQNLNHDAMYWYRQDPGQGLRLIYYSQIVNDFQKGDIAEGYSVSREKKESFPLTVTSAQKNPTAFYLCASSIQASPNSPLHFGNGTRLTVT.

The chain has TRBV9 and TRBJ2-7; TRBD2 matches 11 bases. Germline V gives CDR1 SGDLS, CDR2 YYNGEE. CDR3 length equals 19 residues. With 4 bases clipped from V and 2 bases from J, the junction kept 17 bases outside the gene matches. This chain's CDR3 is CASSLSAGTSGSKAYEQYF. The CDR3 DNA follows: TGTGCCAGCAGCCTCAGTGCCGGGACTAGCGGATCCAAAGCCTACGAGCAGTACTTC.

The J gene is TRBJ2-3, the V gene TRBV7-3, with D possibly being TRBD1 (7 bases). The germline V gene encodes CDR1 SGHTA and CDR2 FQGTGA. The V end was cut by 7 bases, the J end by 2 bases, with 13 bases between. CDR3 length equals 14 residues. This CDR3 is CASTSGGSTDTQYF. In nucleotides, the CDR3 is TGTGCCAGCACCTCAGGGGGGTCCACAGATACGCAGTATTTT.

This clonotype was observed at least ten times. As DNA, the CDR3 is TGTGCCAGCAGCTTTGAGGGGGGAAGCAATCAGCCCCAGCATTTT. As protein: CASSFEGGSNQPQHF. The chain has TRBV7-9 and TRBJ1-5, with D possibly TRBD1 on 6 matching bases. The CDR3 loop spans 15 amino acids. The V end was cut by 3 bases, the J end by 1 base, with 10 bases between. CDR1 and CDR2 (germline): SEHNR, FQNEAQ (reference sequence). Full variable domain (rest looked up from reference TRBV7-9 and TRBJ1-5): DTGVSQNPRHKITKRGQNVTFRCDPISEHNRLYWYRQTLGQGPEFLTYFQNEAQLEKSRLLSDRFSAERPKGSFSTLEIQRTEQGDSAMYLCASSFEGGSNQPQHFGDGTRLSIL.

This clonotype was recorded a few times. The CDR3 does not close with the conserved phenylalanine or tryptophan, likely indicating a read error. The rearrangement joins TRBV19 to TRBJ2-3; TRBD2 agrees at 8 bases. This CDR3 is built from 14 residues. The germline V gene has CDR1 LNHDA and CDR2 SQIVND (reference sequence). Trimming removed 9 bases from V and 7 bases from J; junction bases left unmatched: 12. CDR3 nucleotides: TGTGCCAGCAGCCCAGGACTAGCTAGAAATACGCAGTATCTT. Its translation: CASSPGLARNTQYL.

The V call is TRBV20-1, the J call TRBJ2-7; the D is unclear. Trimming removed 6 bases at V and 2 bases at J, with 17 bases between. The CDR3 is 14 amino acids. The germline CDR1 and CDR2 sequences are DFQATT and SNEGSKA (reference sequence). The CDR3 DNA sequence: TGCAGTGCCAGCAGCCTACAACTAACCTACGAGCAGTACTTC. It specifies CSASSLQLTYEQYF.

This clonotype was detected many times. The chain is built from TRBV19 and TRBJ2-2; possible D gene TRBD2, 5 bases. Trimming took 3 bases from V and 7 from J, leaving 24 bases between them. Germline CDR1 reads LNHDA; CDR2 reads SQIVND (reference sequence). This CDR3 has 18 residues. The CDR3 loop reads CASSIGIIRHRNGGELFF. The DNA of the CDR3 is TGTGCCAGTAGTATCGGGATAATACGACACCGGAACGGCGGGGAGCTGTTTTTT.